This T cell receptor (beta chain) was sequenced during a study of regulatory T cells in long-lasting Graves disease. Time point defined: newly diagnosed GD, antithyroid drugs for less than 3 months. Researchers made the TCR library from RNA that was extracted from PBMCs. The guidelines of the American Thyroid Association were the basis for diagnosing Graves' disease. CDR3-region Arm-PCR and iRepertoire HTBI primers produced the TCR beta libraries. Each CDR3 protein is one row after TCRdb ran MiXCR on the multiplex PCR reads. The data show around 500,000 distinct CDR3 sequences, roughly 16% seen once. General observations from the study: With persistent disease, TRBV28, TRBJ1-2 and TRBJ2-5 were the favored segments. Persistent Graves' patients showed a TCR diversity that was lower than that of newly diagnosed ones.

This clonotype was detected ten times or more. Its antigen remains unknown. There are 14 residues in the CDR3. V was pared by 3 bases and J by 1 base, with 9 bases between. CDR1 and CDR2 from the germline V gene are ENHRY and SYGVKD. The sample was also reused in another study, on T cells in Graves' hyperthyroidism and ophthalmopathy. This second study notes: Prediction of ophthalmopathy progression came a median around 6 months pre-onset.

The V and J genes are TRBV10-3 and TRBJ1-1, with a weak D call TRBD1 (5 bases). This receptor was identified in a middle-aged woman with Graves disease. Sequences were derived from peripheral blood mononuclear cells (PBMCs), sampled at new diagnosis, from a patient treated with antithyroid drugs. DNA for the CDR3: TGTGCCATCAGTGACGAGGGGTCGAACACTGAAGCTTTCTTT. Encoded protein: CAISDEGSNTEAFF.